The 31 T cell receptor beta chains listed next were all sequenced from one sample in a study of somatic mutations in cytotoxic T cells in rheumatoid arthritis. TCRdb keeps only in-frame clones here, not all; method: immunoSEQ multiplex PCR. Here the sample spans about 16,000 clones, more than 70% being singletons. Material for sequencing was CD8+ T cells sorted from blood. The receptor set was obtained from an adult with rheumatoid arthritis.

The chain couples TRBV4-3 to TRBJ2-1; tentatively, D is TRBD2 (8 bases). Trimming took off 0 bases at V and 12 bases at J, with 24 bases between the two ends. This CDR3 spans 17 amino acids. Germline CDR1 LGHNA, CDR2 YSLEER. The CDR3 is CASSQERGPGTRVWQFF. DNA of the CDR3: TGCGCCAGCAGCCAAGAGAGGGGGCCCGGGACTAGAGTTTGGCAGTTCTTC.

The V call is TRBV18, the J call TRBJ1-1; D not certain. V lost 3 bases and J lost 0, with 5 bases in between. This CDR3 spans 13 amino acids. Germline assignment: CDR1 KGHSH and CDR2 LQKENI. CDR3 residues: CASSPPVNTEAFF. The CDR3 nucleotides are TGTGCCAGCTCACCCCCAGTGAACACTGAAGCTTTCTTT.

V usage is TRBV27 and J usage is TRBJ2-7; tentatively, D is TRBD2 (6 bases). CDR1 is MNHEY, CDR2 SMNVEV, per germline (reference sequence). This CDR3 region has 14 residues. V was cut by 0 bases and J by 5 bases, with 11 bases left in between. This CDR3 reads CASSLSIGGDEQYF. The CDR3 coding sequence is TGTGCCAGCAGTTTATCGATTGGCGGGGACGAGCAGTACTTC.

This chain links TRBV29-1 with TRBJ1-2, with 9 bases aligning to TRBD1. This CDR3 has 17 residues. CDR1 is SQVTM, CDR2 ANQGSEA, per germline. V lost 5 bases, J lost 5 bases, and 18 bases stayed unmatched. For the CDR3, the DNA is TGCAGCGTTTATCTTCCGGGACAGGGTAATGGGAGATATGGCTACACCTTC. Translated, it gives CSVYLPGQGNGRYGYTF.

The chain has TRBV4-3 and TRBJ2-7; the match to TRBD2 covers 10 bases. The CDR3 is 16 amino acids. CDR1 LGHNA and CDR2 YSLEER come from the germline V gene. J lost 6 bases, V lost 0 bases, and 8 bases had no gene match. CDR3 protein: CASSQDRLAGVAEQYF. The CDR3, as DNA: TGCGCCAGCAGCCAAGATCGGCTAGCGGGAGTTGCCGAGCAGTACTTC.

This chain uses TRBV9 with TRBJ2-3; possible D gene TRBD1, 5 bases. This CDR3 is built from 13 residues. Germline values: CDR1 SGDLS, CDR2 YYNGEE. Trimming removed 7 bases from V and 2 bases from J, with 11 bases in between. The CDR3 DNA reads as TGTGCCAGCGGCAGGGATCTCACAGATACGCAGTATTTT. This gives the protein CASGRDLTDTQYF. Complete variable domain (other parts from reference TRBV9 and TRBJ2-3): DSGVTQTPKHLITATGQRVTLRCSPRSGDLSVYWYQQSLDQGLQFLIQYYNGEERAKGNILERFSAQQFPDLHSELNLSSLELGDSALYFCASGRDLTDTQYFGPGTRLTVL.

The chain couples TRBV6-4 to TRBJ2-1; TRBD2 agrees at 9 bases. Germline assignment: CDR1 MRHNA and CDR2 SNTAGT. The CDR3 is 15 amino acids. V lost 5 bases to trimming and J lost 2 bases; unmatched junction nucleotides: 4. For the CDR3, the DNA is TGTGCCAGCAGTATCCTAGCGGGAACCTACAATGAGCAGTTCTTC. Translating it yields CASSILAGTYNEQFF.

The CDR3, as DNA: TGTGCCAGCAGCAAATTGGAGGATTATGGGTCGAGGAGACTAGCGGGAGAAGATGAGCAGTTCTTC. Its protein is CASSKLEDYGSRRLAGEDEQFF. The gene calls are TRBV21-1 and TRBJ2-1; the table's D call, TRBD2, was not checked against the DNA. TRBV21-1 is marked as a pseudogene. CDR3 size: 22 residues.

The chain couples TRBV5-6 to TRBJ1-5, with D possibly TRBD1 on 5 matching bases. With 2 bases removed from V and 3 bases from J, the gap between germline ends came to 9 bases. CDR1 is SGHDT, CDR2 YYEEEE, per germline. The CDR3 runs to 14 residues. CDR3 protein: CASSFARANQPQHF. The CDR3 DNA sequence: TGTGCCAGCAGCTTCGCCAGGGCCAATCAGCCCCAGCATTTT.

This clone is labeled medium-sized. J is TRBJ2-1 and V is TRBV29-1; TRBD2 agrees at 9 bases. J was trimmed by 0 bases and V by 3 bases; bases with no gene match: 9. The CDR3 totals 17 residues. The germline V gene has CDR1 SQVTM and CDR2 ANQGSEA. CDR3 region: CSVETLAGTGSYNEQFF. CDR3 in DNA: TGCAGCGTTGAGACGCTAGCGGGAACCGGCTCCTACAATGAGCAGTTCTTC.

The CDR3 is CASSSVVPGDYGYTF. CDR3 nucleotides: TGCGCCAGCAGCAGCGTCGTTCCAGGGGACTATGGCTACACCTTC. V and J are TRBV5-1 and TRBJ1-2; TRBD1 is a possible D gene (6 bases). The CDR3 totals 15 residues. Per germline, CDR1 SGHRS and CDR2 YFSETQ. The ends were cut back, 4 bases at V and 3 bases at J, with 16 bases in the middle.

This clone was found a few times. V and J are TRBV19 and TRBJ2-3, with unresolved D. The CDR3 extends over 15 amino acids. The V gene's germline CDR1 is LNHDA and CDR2 SQIVND (reference sequence). The V and J ends lost 3 bases and 0 bases respectively, with 10 bases between them. The CDR3 sequence is CASSIPPFSTDTQYF. DNA for the CDR3: TGTGCCAGTAGTATCCCCCCATTTAGCACAGATACGCAGTATTTT.

V is TRBV19 and J is TRBJ2-6, with D possibly called TRBD1 or TRBD2 (6 bases each). The V gene lost 3 bases and the J gene lost 1 base, with 13 bases spanning the gap. The germline gives CDR1 LNHDA, CDR2 SQIVND (reference sequence). The CDR3 length is 17 residues. The CDR3 spells CASSIPGASSGANVLTF. For the CDR3, the DNA is TGTGCCAGTAGTATCCCGGGGGCCTCATCTGGGGCCAACGTCCTGACTTTC.

This chain links TRBV28 with TRBJ2-7; TRBD2 matches at 7 bases. The CDR3 has 15 residues. Germline V gives CDR1 MDHEN, CDR2 SYDVKM. V shed 5 bases and J 4 bases; nucleotides not matched to a gene: 11. CDR3 in DNA: TGTGCCAGCAGTCCTATAGCGGGTTCTTTGTACGAGCAGTACTTC. Protein sequence: CASSPIAGSLYEQYF.

This clone was recorded once. The chain couples TRBV9 to TRBJ1-2; weak D call: TRBD1 (5 bases). The CDR3 spans 17 residues. Deletions cut 0 bases from V and 4 bases from J, with 19 bases between. Germline assignment: CDR1 SGDLS and CDR2 YYNGEE. Here the CDR3 DNA reads TGTGCCAGCAGCGTAGAGGCCCAGGGCGCCGGAGGCTATGGCTACACCTTC. Translated: CASSVEAQGAGGYGYTF.

The genes are TRBV6-6 and TRBJ2-2; possible D gene TRBD1, 6 bases. V shed 7 bases and J shed 0 bases, with 12 bases lying between them. Looked up from germline, CDR1 is MNHNY and CDR2 is SVGAGI (reference sequence). The CDR3 extends over 15 amino acids. CDR3 sequence reads: CASTSGTPNTGELFF. CDR3 DNA: TGTGCCAGCACCTCCGGGACACCGAACACCGGGGAGCTGTTTTTT.

This clone appeared a single time. The chain is built from TRBV27 and TRBJ1-4, with D possibly matching TRBD1 (6 bases). Germline V CDR1 and CDR2: MNHEY, SMNVEV (reference sequence). The CDR3 consists of 16 residues. The ends were cut back, 5 bases at V and 4 bases at J, with 17 bases in the middle. This CDR3 is CASSPQIGTYNEKLFF. CDR3 DNA sequence: TGTGCCAGCAGTCCCCAAATCGGGACATATAATGAAAAACTGTTTTTT. Using reference TRBV27 and TRBJ1-4 for the parts outside the CDR3, the full variable domain is EAQVTQNPRYLITVTGKKLTVTCSQNMNHEYMSWYRQDPGLGLRQIYYSMNVEVTDKGDVPEGYKVSRKEKRNFPLILESPSPNQTSLYFCASSPQIGTYNEKLFFGSGTQLSVL.

V usage is TRBV19 and J usage is TRBJ2-7; 9 bases are a match to TRBD1. With V trimmed by 3 bases and J by 6 bases, 3 bases remained unmatched. From germline, CDR1 is LNHDA and CDR2 SQIVND (reference sequence). The CDR3 spans 13 residues. CDR3 sequence reads: CASSIGTGIEQYF. CDR3 DNA: TGTGCCAGTAGTATTGGGACAGGGATCGAGCAGTACTTC. The full variable domain, its missing parts supplied by reference TRBV19 and TRBJ2-7, is DGGITQSPKYLFRKEGQNVTLSCEQNLNHDAMYWYRQDPGQGLRLIYYSQIVNDFQKGDIAEGYSVSREKKESFPLTVTSAQKNPTAFYLCASSIGTGIEQYFGPGTRLTVT.

The J gene is TRBJ2-1, the V gene TRBV25-1; 14 nucleotides match TRBD2. The germline gives CDR1 MGHDK, CDR2 SYGVNS. V shed 4 bases, J shed 2 bases, and the junction held 7 bases outside the gene matches. This CDR3 region has 18 residues. In nucleotides, the CDR3 is TGTGCCAGCAGTGGGGGACTAGCGGGAGAAAGGCCCTACAATGAGCAGTTCTTC. Its translation is CASSGGLAGERPYNEQFF.

The rearrangement joins TRBV7-9 to TRBJ2-7; D possibly corresponds to TRBD2 (6 bases). Between the trimmed V and J ends, which lost 4 bases and 4 bases, there was a span of 11 bases. Germline loops: CDR1 SEHNR, CDR2 FQNEAQ (reference sequence). The CDR3 is made up of 13 amino acids. CDR3 sequence (DNA): TGTGCCAGCAGCTACCCCGCGGGGTACGAGCAGTACTTC. Translating it yields CASSYPAGYEQYF.

This rearrangement joins TRBV5-1 to TRBJ1-1; possibly TRBD1 for D (5 bases). CDR3 size: 16 residues. V shed 0 bases and J shed 0 bases, with 12 bases lying between them. Germline loops: CDR1 SGHRS, CDR2 YFSETQ. In DNA form, the CDR3 reads TGCGCCAGCAGCTTGGCCCGGGGCGCCATGAACACTGAAGCTTTCTTT. Protein product: CASSLARGAMNTEAFF. Looking up the rest from reference TRBV5-1 and TRBJ1-1 gives the full variable domain: KAGVTQTPRYLIKTRGQQVTLSCSPISGHRSVSWYQQTPGQGLQFLFEYFSETQRNKGNFPGRFSGRQFSNSRSEMNVSTLELGDSALYLCASSLARGAMNTEAFFGQGTRLTVV.

V is TRBV6-5 and J is TRBJ1-1, with 7 bases matching TRBD1. The CDR3 covers 14 residues. V gave up 5 bases and J gave up 0 bases; unmatched junction bases: 3. The germline gives CDR1 MNHEY, CDR2 SVGAGI. The CDR3 DNA reads TGTGCCAGCAGTATCGGGACAGTGAACACTGAAGCTTTCTTT. It specifies CASSIGTVNTEAFF.

The gene calls are TRBV7-9 and TRBJ2-7; D call uncertain. V lost 1 base to trimming and J lost 3 bases, with 4 bases between them. The V gene's germline CDR1 is SEHNR and CDR2 FQNEAQ (reference sequence). This CDR3 comprises 12 residues. The CDR3 DNA reads TGTGCCAGCAGCTTAGTAAACTACGAGCAGTACTTC. This translates into CASSLVNYEQYF. Looking up the rest from reference TRBV7-9 and TRBJ2-7 gives the full variable domain: DTGVSQNPRHKITKRGQNVTFRCDPISEHNRLYWYRQTLGQGPEFLTYFQNEAQLEKSRLLSDRFSAERPKGSFSTLEIQRTEQGDSAMYLCASSLVNYEQYFGPGTRLTVT.

The rearrangement links TRBV7-8 to TRBJ1-3; D is undetermined. V was shortened by 4 bases and J by 0 bases, with 7 bases between the two germline ends. The CDR3 contains 14 residues. CDR1 is SGHVS and CDR2 is FQNEAQ in the germline V gene. The CDR3, as DNA: TGTGCCAGCAGCTGGAGTTCCTCTGGAAACACCATATATTTT. Protein: CASSWSSSGNTIYF.

Concerning this clone itself: In the same sample, other DNA sequences code for this CDR3. The chain links TRBV9 to TRBJ2-2, with D unclear. The CDR3 contains 11 residues. Germline CDR1 reads SGDLS; CDR2 reads YYNGEE. Trimming took 1 base from V and 6 from J, leaving 1 base between them. The CDR3 spells CASSVSGELFF. CDR3 coding DNA: TGTGCCAGCAGCGTATCCGGGGAGCTGTTTTTT.

The rearrangement joins TRBV7-9 to TRBJ2-2; possibly TRBD1 for D (5 bases). In germline, CDR1 is SEHNR, CDR2 FQNEAQ (reference sequence). The CDR3 covers 14 residues. V was trimmed by 5 bases and J by 1 base, leaving 8 bases between them. CDR3 loop: CASSPTENTGELFF. The CDR3 DNA is TGTGCCAGCAGCCCGACAGAGAACACCGGGGAGCTGTTTTTT.

V gene TRBV6-6 combines with J gene TRBJ1-2; D is ambiguous. Germline-derived CDR1 and CDR2 are MNHNY and SVGAGI (reference sequence). The V gene lost 8 bases and the J gene lost 2 bases, with 21 bases spanning the gap. There are 16 residues in the CDR3. The DNA for the CDR3 is TGTGCCAGCTATGGCAGCCCGACTCAATACAACTATGGCTACACCTTC. It translates to CASYGSPTQYNYGYTF.

The chain is built from TRBV29-1 and TRBJ1-1; maybe TRBD1 (5 bases). V lost 8 bases and J lost 3, with 19 bases in between. The CDR3 totals 14 residues. CDR1 is SQVTM and CDR2 is ANQGSEA in the germline V gene. The CDR3 DNA reads TGCAGCTGTCGTGGGGCGGAAGGGGACACTGAAGCTTTCTTT. It codes for CSCRGAEGDTEAFF.

The V call is TRBV7-9, the J call TRBJ1-5; D possibly corresponds to TRBD1 (6 bases). The CDR3 is 14 amino acids. CDR1 and CDR2 (germline): SEHNR, FQNEAQ (reference sequence). V was shortened by 4 bases and J by 5 bases, with 12 bases between the two germline ends. The CDR3 sequence: CASSSGQLYQPQHF. CDR3 bases: TGTGCCAGCAGCTCCGGACAGTTATATCAGCCCCAGCATTTT.

This clone was observed a handful of times. The chain is built from TRBV27 and TRBJ2-1; 16 nucleotides agree with TRBD2. Germline lookup yields CDR1 MNHEY and CDR2 SMNVEV (reference sequence). Germline trimming cut 6 bases from V and 7 bases from J; bases unmatched to any gene: 9. CDR3 length: 17 amino acids. CDR3 loop: CASSGTSGRAGTNEQFF. The CDR3 DNA reads TGTGCCAGCAGCGGGACTAGCGGGAGGGCCGGTACGAATGAGCAGTTCTTC.

The chain has TRBV27 and TRBJ1-1; D possibly corresponds to TRBD1 (5 bases). The V gene's germline CDR1 is MNHEY and CDR2 SMNVEV (reference sequence). CDR3 length: 15 amino acids. The V end lost 3 bases, the J end lost 6 bases, and 17 bases lay between the germline ends. CDR3 in DNA: TGTGCCAGCAGTTTTGGGTTGGGGGGTGTGGCTGAAGCTTTCTTT. Amino acid sequence: CASSFGLGGVAEAFF.